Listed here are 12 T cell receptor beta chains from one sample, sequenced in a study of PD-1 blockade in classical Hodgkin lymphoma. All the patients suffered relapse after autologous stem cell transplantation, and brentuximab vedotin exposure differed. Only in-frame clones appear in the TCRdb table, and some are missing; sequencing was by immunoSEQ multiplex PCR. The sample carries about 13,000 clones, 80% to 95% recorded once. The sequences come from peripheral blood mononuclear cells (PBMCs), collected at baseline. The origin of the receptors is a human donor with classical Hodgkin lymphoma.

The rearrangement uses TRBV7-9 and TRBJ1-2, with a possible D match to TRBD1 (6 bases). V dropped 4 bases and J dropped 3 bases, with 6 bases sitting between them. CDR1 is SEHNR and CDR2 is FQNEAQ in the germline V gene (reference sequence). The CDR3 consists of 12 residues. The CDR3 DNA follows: TGTGCCAGCAGCTGGACAGACTATGGCTACACCTTC. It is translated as CASSWTDYGYTF.

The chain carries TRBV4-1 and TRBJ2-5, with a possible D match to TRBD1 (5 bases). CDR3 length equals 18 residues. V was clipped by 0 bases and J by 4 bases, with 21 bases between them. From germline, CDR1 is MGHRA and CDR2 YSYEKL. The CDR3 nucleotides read TGCGCCAGCAGCCAAGATCTCGTGACAGCCGAAGCAGGAGAGACCCAGTACTTC. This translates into CASSQDLVTAEAGETQYF.

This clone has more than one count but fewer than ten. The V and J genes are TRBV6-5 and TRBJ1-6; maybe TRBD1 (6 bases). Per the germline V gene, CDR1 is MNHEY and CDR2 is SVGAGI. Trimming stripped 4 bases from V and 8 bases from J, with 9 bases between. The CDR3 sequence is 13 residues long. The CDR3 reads CASSLQGYSPLHF. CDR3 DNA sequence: TGTGCCAGCAGTTTACAGGGTTATTCACCCCTCCACTTT.

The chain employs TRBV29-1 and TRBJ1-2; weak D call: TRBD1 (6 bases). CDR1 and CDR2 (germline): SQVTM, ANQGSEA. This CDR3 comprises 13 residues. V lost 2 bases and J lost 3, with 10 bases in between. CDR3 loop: CSVENRVDYGYTF. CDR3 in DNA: TGCAGCGTTGAAAACAGGGTGGACTATGGCTACACCTTC.

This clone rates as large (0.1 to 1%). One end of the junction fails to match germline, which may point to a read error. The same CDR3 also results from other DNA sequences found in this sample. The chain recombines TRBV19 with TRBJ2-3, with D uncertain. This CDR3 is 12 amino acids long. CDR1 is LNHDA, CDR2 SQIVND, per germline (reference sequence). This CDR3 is CASSIGTDTQYF. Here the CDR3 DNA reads TGTGCCAGTAGCATAGGCACAGATACGCAGTATTTT.

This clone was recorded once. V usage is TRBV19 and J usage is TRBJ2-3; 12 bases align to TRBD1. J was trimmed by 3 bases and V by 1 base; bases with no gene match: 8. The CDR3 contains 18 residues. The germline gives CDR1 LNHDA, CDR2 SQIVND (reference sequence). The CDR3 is CASSIASGQGAGTDTQYF. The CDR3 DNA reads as TGTGCCAGTAGTATAGCTTCGGGACAGGGGGCCGGAACAGATACGCAGTATTTT.

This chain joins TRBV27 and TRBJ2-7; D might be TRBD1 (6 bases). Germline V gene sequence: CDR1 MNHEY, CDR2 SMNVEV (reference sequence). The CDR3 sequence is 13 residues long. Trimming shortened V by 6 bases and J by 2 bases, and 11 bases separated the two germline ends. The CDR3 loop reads CASRYGTTYEQYF. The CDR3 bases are TGTGCCAGCAGATACGGGACAACCTACGAGCAGTACTTC.

The CDR3 region has the DNA TGCGCCAGCAGCTTGTGGGGGGAGTTAGGAAATTCACCCCTCCACTTT. Protein: CASSLWGELGNSPLHF. The chain recombines TRBV5-1 with TRBJ1-6; maybe TRBD1 (5 bases). CDR3 size: 16 residues. V was trimmed by 1 base and J by 7 bases, leaving 15 bases between them. Germline lookup yields CDR1 SGHRS and CDR2 YFSETQ.

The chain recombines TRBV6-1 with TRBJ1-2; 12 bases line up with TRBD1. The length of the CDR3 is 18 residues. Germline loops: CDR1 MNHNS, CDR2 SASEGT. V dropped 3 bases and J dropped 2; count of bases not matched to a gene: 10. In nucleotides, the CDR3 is TGTGCCAGCAGTGACTTTTCCGGGACAGGGGGCGTCAACTATGGCTACACCTTC. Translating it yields CASSDFSGTGGVNYGYTF.

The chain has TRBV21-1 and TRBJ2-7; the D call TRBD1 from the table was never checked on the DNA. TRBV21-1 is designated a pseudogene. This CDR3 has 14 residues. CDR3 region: CASRLGQGKDEQYF. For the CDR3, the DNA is TGTGCCAGCAGACTAGGACAGGGAAAGGACGAGCAGTACTTC.

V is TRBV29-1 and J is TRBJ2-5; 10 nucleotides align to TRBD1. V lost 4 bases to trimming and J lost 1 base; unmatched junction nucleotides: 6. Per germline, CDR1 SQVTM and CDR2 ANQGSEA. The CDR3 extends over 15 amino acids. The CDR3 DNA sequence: TGCAGCGTTGGGGGGACAGGGGTCCCCCAAGAGACCCAGTACTTC. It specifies CSVGGTGVPQETQYF. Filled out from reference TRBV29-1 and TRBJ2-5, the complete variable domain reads SAVISQKPSRDICQRGTSLTIQCQVDSQVTMMFWYRQQPGQSLTLIATANQGSEATYESGFVIDKFPISRPNLTFSTLTVSNMSPEDSSIYLCSVGGTGVPQETQYFGPGTRLLVL.

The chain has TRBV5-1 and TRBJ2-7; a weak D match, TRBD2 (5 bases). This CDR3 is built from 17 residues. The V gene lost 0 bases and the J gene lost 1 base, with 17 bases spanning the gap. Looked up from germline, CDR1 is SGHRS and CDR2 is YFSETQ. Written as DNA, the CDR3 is TGCGCCAGCAGCTTGGGGTGGAGAGGGAACTCGTCCTACGAGCAGTACTTC. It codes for CASSLGWRGNSSYEQYF.